This TCR beta chain came from a study of blood T cells in healthy people across ages. V was pared by 0 bases and J by 7 bases, with 18 bases between. The length of the CDR3 is 15 residues. Germline V gene sequence: CDR1 DFQATT, CDR2 SNEGSKA (reference sequence). Primers used in a second PCR of roughly 7 to 12 cycles were a sample-barcoded 5' primer and a J-beta primer mix. TCRdb ran MiXCR on the 5' RACE reads and lists one entry per CDR3 protein. The sample consists of more than 500,000 distinct CDR3 sequences, about 25% of them appearing once. The specimen sequenced was blood. The sequence was obtained from a woman in her 70s in good health. The V call is TRBV20-1, the J call TRBJ2-5; D may match TRBD1 or TRBD2 (5 bases each). Here the CDR3 reads CSARDPGGQGRTQYF. Here the CDR3 DNA reads TGCAGTGCTAGAGATCCAGGCGGGCAGGGCCGGACCCAGTACTTC.